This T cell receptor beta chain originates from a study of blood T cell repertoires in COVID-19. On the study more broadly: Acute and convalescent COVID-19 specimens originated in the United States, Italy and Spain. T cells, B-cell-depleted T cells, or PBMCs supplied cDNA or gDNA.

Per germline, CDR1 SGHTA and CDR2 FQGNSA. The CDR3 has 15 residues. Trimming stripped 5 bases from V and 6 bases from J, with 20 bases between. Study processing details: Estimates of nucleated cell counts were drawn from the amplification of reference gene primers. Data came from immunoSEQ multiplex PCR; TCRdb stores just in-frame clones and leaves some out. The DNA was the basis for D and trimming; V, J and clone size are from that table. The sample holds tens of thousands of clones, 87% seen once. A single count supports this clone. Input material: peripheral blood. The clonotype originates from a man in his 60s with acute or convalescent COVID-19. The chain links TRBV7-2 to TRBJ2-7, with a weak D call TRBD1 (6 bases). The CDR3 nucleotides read TGTGCCAGCAGCGCCTCAGGGGCTCTGTCAGCCGAGCAGTACTTC. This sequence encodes CASSASGALSAEQYF.